This T cell receptor beta chain was found in a study of blood T cell repertoires in COVID-19. From germline, CDR1 is SGHTA and CDR2 FQGTGA. The CDR3 sequence is 15 residues long. V lost 0 bases to trimming and J lost 1 base, with 9 bases between them. TCRdb's table, derived via immunoSEQ multiplex PCR, lists solely in-frame clones and lacks some. The sample carries roughly 290,000 clones, approximately 90% recorded once. This TCR came from a woman aged 30 to 39 with COVID-19, enrolled during active disease. The sequencing input was peripheral blood. The chain links TRBV7-3 to TRBJ1-1; possibly TRBD1 for D (5 bases). The CDR3 here is CASSLTGGRNTEAFF. DNA of the CDR3: TGTGCCAGCAGCTTAACGGGGGGACGGAACACTGAAGCTTTCTTT. Drawing the rest from reference TRBV7-3 and TRBJ1-1, the complete variable domain is GAGVSQTPSNKVTEKGKYVELRCDPISGHTALYWYRQSLGQGPEFLIYFQGTGAADDSGLPNDRFFAVRPEGSVSTLKIQRTERGDSAVYLCASSLTGGRNTEAFFGQGTRLTVV.